The T cell receptor (beta chain) under discussion was sequenced for a study of molecular identifiers for immune sequencing clone quantification. Sorted naive CD8 T cells, 20,000 to 1,000,000, were sequenced from 10%, 30% or 50% RNA. Sorting captured naive CD8 T cells as CD8+CD4-CCR7+CD45RA+. This clonotype has just a few counts. The antigen remains unidentified. Deletions cut 0 bases from V and 4 bases from J, with 6 bases between. The CDR3 contains 14 residues. From germline, CDR1 is SEHNR and CDR2 FQNEAQ (reference sequence). MiXCR was run by TCRdb on the PCR reads, yielding one entry per CDR3 protein. The sample holds about 54,000 distinct CDR3 sequences, approximately 25% seen once. General study points: Reports indicate spiked Jurkat TCR RNA from one cell could be found among 950,000 to 1,000,000 naive cells.

The sequenced sample was naive CD8+ T cells from blood, with Jurkat cell RNA spiked in. The subset denotes: FACS-sorted CD8+CD4-CCR7+CD45RA+ naive T cells. V is TRBV7-9 and J is TRBJ2-2; D not certain. The TCR was taken from a human donor in good health. Some libraries in this study had Jurkat cell RNA spiked in. CDR3 nucleotides: TGTGCCAGCAGCTTAGCCGAAATCACCGGGGAGCTGTTTTTT. This gives the protein CASSLAEITGELFF.